Given below is one T cell receptor (beta chain) in context. This was the immunoSEQ v3 assay. Assay used: immunoSEQ multiplex PCR; TCRdb lists only in-frame clones, some missing. The table has approximately 12,000 clones, 58% seen once. The data were obtained in a study of TIL therapy for anti-PD-1-resistant metastatic lung cancer. The CDR3 is made up of 12 amino acids. Between the trimmed V and J ends, which lost 4 bases and 8 bases, there was a span of 12 bases. Germline V gene sequence: CDR1 SGHDT, CDR2 YYEEEE. Time point of the sample: pre-treatment sample, taken before nivolumab and TIL therapy. Most excised metastases sampled were pleural nodules or supraclavicular lymph nodes.

The TCR originated in a person aged 25 to 80 with non-small cell lung cancer. The starting material was tumor tissue, obtained at baseline. The chain employs TRBV5-6 and TRBJ1-2; D is ambiguous. This CDR3 is CASSLQSGGYTF. CDR3 DNA: TGTGCCAGCAGCCTCCAGTCTGGGGGCTACACCTTC.